The 27 T cell receptor beta chains given below trace back to one sample, sequenced in a study of regulatory T cells in long-lasting Graves disease. Regarding time point: newly diagnosed GD, antithyroid drugs for less than 3 months. Preparation of the TCR library used RNA extracted from PBMCs. According to the study, TCR beta libraries were built with iRepertoire HTBI primers and CDR3-region Arm-PCR. TCRdb reprocessed the multiplex PCR reads with MiXCR, giving one entry per CDR3 protein. This sample carries around 500,000 distinct CDR3 sequences, roughly 14% of them seen once, and the ten largest clones take more than 8.5%. These sequences were also reported in another study, on T cells in Graves' hyperthyroidism and ophthalmopathy.

This sample comprised peripheral blood mononuclear cells (PBMCs), obtained at new diagnosis, from a patient treated with antithyroid drugs. The source of these receptors is a man aged 25-45 years with Graves disease.

The chain employs TRBV5-1 and TRBJ2-5; no clear D gene. The CDR3 runs to 13 residues. CDR1 is SGHRS, CDR2 YFSETQ, per germline. V was trimmed by 4 bases and J by 3 bases, leaving 10 bases between them. DNA of the CDR3: TGCGCCAGCAGCCCTCGGGTTGAAGAGACCCAGTACTTC. It yields the protein CASSPRVEETQYF.

This clonotype was seen many times. This chain links TRBV5-1 with TRBJ1-4; a possible D gene is TRBD1 (6 bases). V was shortened by 2 bases and J by 5 bases, with 13 bases between the two germline ends. This CDR3 has 15 residues. CDR1 is SGHRS, CDR2 YFSETQ, per germline. CDR3 protein: CASSFTGSQNEKLFF. The DNA for the CDR3 is TGCGCCAGCAGCTTCACAGGGTCGCAAAATGAAAAACTGTTTTTT.

This clonotype was counted at least ten times. The rearrangement joins TRBV11-2 to TRBJ2-1; tentative D call: TRBD1 (6 bases). V lost 5 bases and J 9 bases, leaving 17 bases between the germline ends. CDR1 is SGHAT and CDR2 is FQNNGV in the germline V gene. The CDR3 is made up of 14 amino acids. The CDR3 protein is CASSPRAKGVEQFF. The CDR3 bases are TGTGCCAGCAGCCCAAGAGCAAAGGGGGTTGAGCAGTTCTTC. The variable domain in full, completed from reference TRBV11-2 and TRBJ2-1, reads EAGVAQSPRYKIIEKRQSVAFWCNPISGHATLYWYQQILGQGPKLLIQFQNNGVVDDSQLPKDRFSAERLKGVDSTLKIQPAKLEDSAVYLCASSPRAKGVEQFFGPGTRLTVL.

This clonotype was counted many times. This chain uses TRBV27 with TRBJ1-1; 7 bases match TRBD1. The CDR3 extends over 15 amino acids. Trimming took 8 bases from V and 7 from J; bases not matched to a gene: 16. Germline V CDR1 and CDR2: MNHEY, SMNVEV (reference sequence). CDR3 residues: CASARRLGQNLEAFF. CDR3 DNA: TGTGCCAGCGCCCGGAGATTGGGACAGAACCTTGAAGCTTTCTTT.

Worth noting for this clonotype: This may come from a read error, since a much larger clone is one base off. This chain joins TRBV5-1 and TRBJ2-2; the D call may be TRBD1 or TRBD2 (6 bases each). Trimming removed 5 bases from V and 0 bases from J, with 11 bases in between. This CDR3 spans 15 amino acids. The germline gives CDR1 SGHRS, CDR2 YFSETQ. The CDR3 sequence is CASSGGTSNTGELFF. The CDR3, as DNA: TGCGCCAGCAGTGGCGGGACATCGAACACCGGGGAGCTGTTTTTT. Looking up the rest from reference TRBV5-1 and TRBJ2-2 gives the full variable domain: KAGVTQTPRYLIKTRGQQVTLSCSPISGHRSVSWYQQTPGQGLQFLFEYFSETQRNKGNFPGRFSGRQFSNSRSEMNVSTLELGDSALYLCASSGGTSNTGELFFGEGSRLTVL.

This clonotype was seen a handful of times. The J gene is TRBJ2-3, the V gene TRBV3-1; a weak D match, TRBD2 (6 bases). The germline CDR1 and CDR2 sequences are LGHDT and YNNKEL (reference sequence). The V end lost 0 bases, the J end lost 6 bases, and 13 bases lay between the germline ends. This CDR3 is 15 amino acids long. CDR3 sequence (DNA): TGTGCCAGCAGCCAAGACGTCGGGAGCTGGGATACGCAGTATTTT. Translating it yields CASSQDVGSWDTQYF.

The chain joins TRBV28 to TRBJ1-1, with no clear D. V was cut by 3 bases and J by 0 bases, with 11 bases left in between. The V gene's germline CDR1 is MDHEN and CDR2 SYDVKM. This CDR3 comprises 15 residues. CDR3 nucleotide sequence: TGTGCCAGCAGTTTTCATGGGCCCTTGAACACTGAAGCTTTCTTT. This encodes CASSFHGPLNTEAFF.

Worth noting for this clonotype: A read error is possible here, since a much larger clone lies one base away. The J gene is TRBJ2-7, the V gene TRBV11-2, with 9 positions matching TRBD1. The CDR3 length is 15 residues. Losses at the gene ends were 5 bases for V and 7 bases for J; bases not matched to a gene: 12. The germline V gene has CDR1 SGHAT and CDR2 FQNNGV. CDR3 DNA sequence: TGTGCCAGCAGCCAGGGGACAGGGCTAAAGAATGAGCAGTACTTC. Encoded protein: CASSQGTGLKNEQYF.

This clonotype was seen many times. The chain is built from TRBV24-1 and TRBJ2-1, with 12 nucleotides matching TRBD2. Germline trimming cut 4 bases from V and 4 bases from J; bases unmatched to any gene: 4. Germline CDR1 is KGHDR and CDR2 is SFDVKD. The length of the CDR3 is 16 residues. CDR3: CATSDTGLAGYNEQFF. The CDR3 coding sequence is TGTGCCACCAGTGACACGGGACTAGCGGGTTACAATGAGCAGTTCTTC.

This clonotype occurred many times. The chain has TRBV6-1 and TRBJ2-2; 8 bases map to TRBD1. V lost 6 bases to trimming and J lost 0 bases; unmatched junction nucleotides: 3. The CDR3 extends over 15 amino acids. Germline CDR1 MNHNS, CDR2 SASEGT. The CDR3 region is CASSTTGANTGELFF. CDR3 in DNA: TGTGCCAGCAGCACGACAGGGGCGAACACCGGGGAGCTGTTTTTT.

In this sample, this clonotype turned up a few times. This chain connects TRBV3-1 to TRBJ2-5, with unresolved D. Germline V gives CDR1 LGHDT, CDR2 YNNKEL (reference sequence). There are 16 residues in the CDR3. Trimming took 1 base from V and 2 from J, leaving 14 bases between them. DNA of the CDR3: TGTGCCAGCAGCCAAGTAGTAGCAGCCGCACAAGAGACCCAGTACTTC. This sequence encodes CASSQVVAAAQETQYF.

There are many counts of this clonotype. The chain is built from TRBV2 and TRBJ2-2; perhaps TRBD2 as D (6 bases). V shed 8 bases and J shed 7 bases, with 14 bases lying between them. The length of the CDR3 is 13 residues. Germline values: CDR1 SNHLY, CDR2 FYNNEI. The DNA of the CDR3 is TGTGCCAGCTTCCGGGACTGGGGCGGGGAGCTGTTTTTT. This translates into CASFRDWGGELFF. Full variable domain (outside the CDR3, taken from reference TRBV2 and TRBJ2-2): EPEVTQTPSHQVTQMGQEVILRCVPISNHLYFYWYRQILGQKVEFLVSFYNNEISEKSEIFDDQFSVERPDGSNFTLKIRSTKLEDSAMYFCASFRDWGGELFFGEGSRLTVL.

This clonotype has a handful of counts. CDR3 sequence reads: CSARGGGGVEQYF. DNA for the CDR3: TGCAGTGCTAGAGGGGGGGGTGGGGTCGAGCAGTACTTC. The chain carries TRBV20-1 and TRBJ2-7; 7 positions agree with TRBD2. Germline trimming cut 1 base from V and 6 bases from J; bases unmatched to any gene: 6. Germline V gene sequence: CDR1 DFQATT, CDR2 SNEGSKA (reference sequence). The CDR3 runs 13 residues.

This clonotype was counted at least ten times. At one of its ends the junction is not consistent with the germline gene, which may arise from a read error. The V call is TRBV6-2 or TRBV6-3, the J call TRBJ2-7; 7 nucleotides agree with TRBD1. The V gene's germline CDR1 is MNHEY and CDR2 SVGEGT. The CDR3 extends over 15 amino acids. CDR3 nucleotide sequence: TGTGCCAGCAGTGACTCCGGGACAGTAGCCTACGAGCAGTACTTC. Amino acids: CASSDSGTVAYEQYF.

This clonotype has ten or more counts. This chain joins TRBV11-2 and TRBJ2-7, with 8 bases identical to TRBD2. The CDR3 is 16 residues long. Per germline, CDR1 SGHAT and CDR2 FQNNGV. V shed 5 bases, J shed 3 bases, and the junction held 12 bases outside the gene matches. The chain's CDR3 is CASSPILRRGDYEQYF. The CDR3 nucleotides read TGTGCCAGCAGCCCCATTTTGAGGCGGGGGGACTACGAGCAGTACTTC.

Many counts were recorded for this clonotype. V is TRBV28 and J is TRBJ2-6; no firm D call. Germline CDR1 and CDR2: MDHEN and SYDVKM. Trimming shortened V by 7 bases and J by 0 bases, and 13 bases separated the two germline ends. This CDR3 has 16 amino acids. The CDR3 DNA sequence: TGTGCCAGCAATCCCTTCCACGACTCTGGGGCCAACGTCCTGACTTTC. This sequence encodes CASNPFHDSGANVLTF.

This rearrangement joins TRBV20-1 to TRBJ2-5; tentatively, D is TRBD2 (7 bases). Deletions cut 0 bases from V and 4 bases from J, with 21 bases between. CDR1 is DFQATT and CDR2 is SNEGSKA in the germline V gene (reference sequence). CDR3 length: 17 amino acids. CDR3 bases: TGCAGTGCTAGAGATCTTAGCGGCGAGAGGGGGGGAGAGACCCAGTACTTC. Its translation: CSARDLSGERGGETQYF.

Many counts were recorded for this clonotype. V gene TRBV6-1 combines with J gene TRBJ2-7, with D uncertain. The V gene's germline CDR1 is MNHNS and CDR2 SASEGT. CDR3 length: 13 residues. Trimming cost V 0 bases and J 8 bases, with 11 bases left between them. CDR3 in amino acids: CASSEALWFKQYF. The CDR3 nucleotides are TGTGCCAGCAGTGAAGCGCTTTGGTTTAAGCAGTACTTC.

The V and J genes are TRBV28 and TRBJ2-3; the D is unclear. The CDR3 is 14 residues long. CDR1 is MDHEN and CDR2 is SYDVKM in the germline V gene. Between the trimmed V and J ends, which lost 5 bases and 6 bases, there was a span of 15 bases. CDR3 region: CASSVPGPADTQYF. CDR3 DNA sequence: TGTGCCAGCAGTGTCCCCGGGCCGGCCGATACGCAGTATTTT.

This clonotype showed up many times. The chain links TRBV2 to TRBJ2-7; tentatively, D is TRBD1 (6 bases). The CDR3 spans 14 residues. Per the germline V gene, CDR1 is SNHLY and CDR2 is FYNNEI. The V gene lost 8 bases and the J gene lost 3 bases, with 17 bases spanning the gap. The CDR3 bases are TGTGCCAGCGGACGACAGGAGCAATTCTACGAGCAGTACTTC. Translation gives CASGRQEQFYEQYF.

This clonotype was recorded at least ten times. The chain carries TRBV7-9 and TRBJ2-1; TRBD1 aligns across 9 bases. The V and J ends lost 5 bases and 2 bases, in that order; junction bases with no gene match: 1. From germline, CDR1 is SEHNR and CDR2 FQNEAQ (reference sequence). This CDR3 has 14 residues. The CDR3 DNA is TGTGCCAGCAGCGACAGGGGGGCCTACAATGAGCAGTTCTTC. Amino acids: CASSDRGAYNEQFF.

J is TRBJ2-2 and V is TRBV20-1, with D tentatively TRBD1 or TRBD2 (6 bases each). V was shortened by 6 bases and J by 5 bases, with 16 bases between the two germline ends. CDR1 is DFQATT and CDR2 is SNEGSKA in the germline V gene (reference sequence). The CDR3 sequence is 14 residues long. This chain's CDR3 is CSAAQGGRTGELFF. CDR3 coding DNA: TGCAGTGCCGCACAGGGAGGAAGAACCGGGGAGCTGTTTTTT.

This clonotype turned up a few times. V usage is TRBV19 and J usage is TRBJ1-2; 7 nucleotides match TRBD1. The trim removed 8 bases at V and 4 bases at J, leaving 13 bases unmatched. Germline values: CDR1 LNHDA, CDR2 SQIVND (reference sequence). The CDR3 loop spans 15 amino acids. Here the CDR3 reads CASQGNRGGTYGYTF. CDR3 in DNA: TGTGCCAGTCAGGGCAACAGGGGAGGGACCTATGGCTACACCTTC.

The chain employs TRBV9 and TRBJ2-7; 8 bases align to TRBD2. Germline V gives CDR1 SGDLS, CDR2 YYNGEE. The length of the CDR3 is 15 residues. Trimming removed 0 bases from V and 5 bases from J; junction bases left unmatched: 7. The CDR3: CASSVGGAGVDEQYF. CDR3 bases: TGTGCCAGCAGCGTAGGGGGAGCGGGAGTTGACGAGCAGTACTTC.

In its sample, this clonotype was seen many times. V and J are TRBV13 and TRBJ2-1; maybe TRBD2 (6 bases). This CDR3 region has 16 residues. V was trimmed by 5 bases and J by 4 bases, leaving 18 bases between them. Germline V lookup: CDR1 PRHDT, CDR2 FYEKMQ (reference sequence). The DNA of the CDR3 is TGTGCCAGCAGCGACACGGGACTGCCTGAATACAATGAGCAGTTCTTC. The encoded protein is CASSDTGLPEYNEQFF.

This clonotype was found many times. V and J are TRBV27 and TRBJ2-1; D call uncertain. This CDR3 has 14 residues. Trimming cost V 5 bases and J 2 bases, with 10 bases left between them. Germline V CDR1 and CDR2: MNHEY, SMNVEV (reference sequence). CDR3 loop: CASSLQAAYNEQFF. The CDR3 DNA reads as TGTGCCAGCAGTCTTCAGGCCGCCTACAATGAGCAGTTCTTC.

This clonotype was counted ten times or more. The J gene is TRBJ2-3, the V gene TRBV27, with D possibly being TRBD2 (6 bases). Deletions cut 5 bases from V and 2 bases from J, with 14 bases between. The germline gives CDR1 MNHEY, CDR2 SMNVEV (reference sequence). The CDR3 loop spans 15 amino acids. DNA for the CDR3: TGTGCCAGCAGTGTCCGGGACTCGAACACAGATACGCAGTATTTT. Its translation: CASSVRDSNTDTQYF.